The 20 T cell receptor beta chains below all came from one sample that was sequenced in a study of cytomegalovirus exposure and HLA in healthy donors. Vbeta (60) and Jbeta (13) primers were used in the PCR. TCRdb keeps only in-frame clones here, not all; method: immunoSEQ multiplex PCR. The table shows 140,000 or so clones, with 65% to 90% occurring only once. The specimen sequenced was PBMCs. The receptors derive from a woman between 25 and 40 years old in good health and CMV-seronegative.

The genes are TRBV2 and TRBJ2-5; 10 positions agree with TRBD1. Germline lookup yields CDR1 SNHLY and CDR2 FYNNEI. The V gene end was trimmed by 1 base and the J gene end by 5 bases; junction bases not matched to a gene: 4. The CDR3 runs to 15 residues. The CDR3 nucleotides read TGTGCCAGCAGTGAAGGGGGGACAGGGGTTGAGACCCAGTACTTC. As protein: CASSEGGTGVETQYF.

A few counts support this clone. V is TRBV6-6 and J is TRBJ2-7, with a tentative D call TRBD2 (6 bases). CDR3 length: 16 amino acids. V was clipped by 0 bases and J by 6 bases, with 18 bases between them. Looked up from germline, CDR1 is MNHNY and CDR2 is SVGAGI (reference sequence). The CDR3 coding sequence is TGTGCCAGCAGTTACTCGGGGGGAGGTCCTCTGCCCGAGCAGTACTTC. It specifies CASSYSGGGPLPEQYF.

The CDR3 DNA reads as TGCGCCAGCAGCTTGGTCGTACAAGAGCAGTTCTTC. This gives the protein CASSLVVQEQFF. V is TRBV5-1 and J is TRBJ2-1; D is unclear. In germline, CDR1 is SGHRS, CDR2 YFSETQ. With 0 bases removed from V and 10 bases from J, the gap between germline ends came to 8 bases. The CDR3 totals 12 residues.

The chain employs TRBV5-5 and TRBJ1-2; TRBD1 matches 9 bases. V gave up 4 bases and J gave up 5 bases; unmatched junction bases: 6. This CDR3 comprises 14 residues. Germline V gene lookup returns CDR1 SGHKS and CDR2 YYEKEE (reference sequence). The chain's CDR3 is CASSDRDRAYGYTF. The CDR3 region has the DNA TGTGCCAGCAGCGACCGGGACAGGGCTTATGGCTACACCTTC.

J is TRBJ2-7 and V is TRBV28; 8 bases align to TRBD2. The length of the CDR3 is 13 residues. The germline CDR1 and CDR2 sequences are MDHEN and SYDVKM. The V segment lost 7 bases and the J segment 7 bases; nucleotides outside the gene matches: 9. The CDR3 loop is CASIVVRGGEQYF. CDR3 nucleotides: TGTGCCAGCATAGTGGTCCGGGGGGGGGAGCAGTACTTC.

This sequence joins TRBV5-6 and TRBJ2-5; a weak D match, TRBD2 (6 bases). CDR3 length: 14 amino acids. The V gene lost 0 bases and the J gene lost 5 bases, with 11 bases spanning the gap. Germline CDR1 reads SGHDT; CDR2 reads YYEEEE. The CDR3 DNA is TGTGCCAGCAGCTTGGTGGGGGGTAGGGAGACCCAGTACTTC. Translated: CASSLVGGRETQYF.

CDR3 residues: CASSQGGGVAQYF. CDR3 sequence (DNA): TGTGCCAGCAGCCAAGGGGGAGGGGTGGCCCAGTACTTC. The chain links TRBV7-9 to TRBJ2-5; TRBD2 might be the D (7 bases). V was clipped by 5 bases and J by 9 bases, with 16 bases between them. Germline V gene lookup returns CDR1 SEHNR and CDR2 FQNEAQ (reference sequence). The CDR3 sequence is 13 residues long.

V gene TRBV5-1 combines with J gene TRBJ1-2; D possibly corresponds to TRBD1 (5 bases). There are 14 residues in the CDR3. Deletions cut 1 base from V and 1 base from J, with 8 bases between. Germline values: CDR1 SGHRS, CDR2 YFSETQ. For the CDR3, the DNA is TGCGCCAGCAGCTTGCAGGGCGATAACTATGGCTACACCTTC. Its translation is CASSLQGDNYGYTF. The complete variable domain, with remaining parts taken from reference TRBV5-1 and TRBJ1-2, reads KAGVTQTPRYLIKTRGQQVTLSCSPISGHRSVSWYQQTPGQGLQFLFEYFSETQRNKGNFPGRFSGRQFSNSRSEMNVSTLELGDSALYLCASSLQGDNYGYTFGSGTRLTVV.

CDR3 region: CASSPRTSGDGDTQYF. CDR3 in DNA: TGTGCCAGCTCACCTAGGACTAGCGGGGATGGAGATACGCAGTATTTT. The chain is built from TRBV18 and TRBJ2-3; 12 bases line up with TRBD2. This CDR3 has 16 amino acids. V lost 3 bases, J lost 5 bases, and 6 bases stayed unmatched. CDR1 KGHSH and CDR2 LQKENI come from the germline V gene.

V and J are TRBV5-4 and TRBJ2-7; 12 bases line up with TRBD2. Germline loops: CDR1 SGHNT, CDR2 YYREEE (reference sequence). There are 15 residues in the CDR3. V lost 3 bases to trimming and J lost 9 bases; unmatched junction nucleotides: 10. The CDR3 nucleotides are TGTGCCAGCAGCTCCCCCCGGACTAGCGGGAAAGCGCAGTACTTC. Amino acid sequence: CASSSPRTSGKAQYF. Together with reference TRBV5-4 and TRBJ2-7, the CDR3 gives the full variable domain: ETGVTQSPTHLIKTRGQQVTLRCSSQSGHNTVSWYQQALGQGPQFIFQYYREEENGRGNFPPRFSGLQFPNYSSELNVNALELDDSALYLCASSSPRTSGKAQYFGPGTRLTVT.

A note on this clone: An end of the junction differs from the germline gene, which may be a read error. CDR3: CSSSLVTGVAGELFF. The CDR3 DNA is TGTTCCAGCAGCTTAGTTACAGGGGTCGCGGGGGAGCTGTTTTTT. The rearrangement uses TRBV7-9 and TRBJ2-2; the match to TRBD1 covers 7 bases. Germline V gene lookup returns CDR1 SEHNR and CDR2 FQNEAQ (reference sequence). CDR3 size: 15 residues.

The chain recombines TRBV5-5 with TRBJ1-3; no clear D gene. The length of the CDR3 is 14 residues. V lost 4 bases and J 0 bases, leaving 8 bases between the germline ends. CDR1 and CDR2 (germline): SGHKS, YYEKEE (reference sequence). In DNA form, the CDR3 reads TGTGCCAGCAGCGTTGAGAGCTCTGGAAACACCATATATTTT. Its translation: CASSVESSGNTIYF.

This clone was seen a handful of times. The rearrangement joins TRBV2 to TRBJ2-1; D is unresolved. Germline loops: CDR1 SNHLY, CDR2 FYNNEI. The CDR3 sequence is 15 residues long. V was trimmed by 4 bases and J by 3 bases, leaving 13 bases between them. The CDR3 is CASSGRFRGYNEQFF. DNA of the CDR3: TGTGCCAGCAGTGGACGGTTTCGAGGCTACAATGAGCAGTTCTTC. Combining the CDR3 with reference TRBV2 and TRBJ2-1 gives the whole variable domain EPEVTQTPSHQVTQMGQEVILRCVPISNHLYFYWYRQILGQKVEFLVSFYNNEISEKSEIFDDQFSVERPDGSNFTLKIRSTKLEDSAMYFCASSGRFRGYNEQFFGPGTRLTVL.

This clone is a singleton in its sample. J is TRBJ1-5 and V is TRBV2; a possible D gene is TRBD1 (6 bases). Germline values: CDR1 SNHLY, CDR2 FYNNEI. Deletions cut 0 bases from V and 6 bases from J, with 12 bases between. This CDR3 comprises 15 residues. This CDR3 is CASSEAGGQGQPQHF. Written as DNA, the CDR3 is TGTGCCAGCAGTGAAGCGGGGGGGCAGGGTCAGCCCCAGCATTTT.

The rearrangement uses TRBV7-9 and TRBJ2-7, with TRBD2 matching over 7 bases. The CDR3 consists of 11 residues. J lost 3 bases, V lost 8 bases, and 1 base had no gene match. Germline loops: CDR1 SEHNR, CDR2 FQNEAQ (reference sequence). The CDR3 loop reads CASGRDYEQYF. CDR3 bases: TGTGCCAGCGGGAGGGACTACGAGCAGTACTTC.

In this sample, this clone turned up a few times. V usage is TRBV10-2 and J usage is TRBJ1-5; no firm D call. In germline, CDR1 is WSHSY, CDR2 SAAADI. Trimming cost V 5 bases and J 9 bases, with 14 bases left between them. The CDR3 has 13 amino acids. CDR3 region: CASSPVRSGPQHF. The CDR3 DNA follows: TGCGCCAGCAGTCCTGTCAGGTCAGGGCCCCAGCATTTT.

V usage is TRBV6-5 and J usage is TRBJ1-2; tentatively, D is TRBD1 (6 bases). Germline CDR1 and CDR2: MNHEY and SVGAGI. Trimming took 6 bases from V and 4 from J, leaving 12 bases between them. The CDR3 totals 13 residues. The CDR3 DNA is TGTGCCAGCAGGGCAGGGGTACCCTATGGCTACACCTTC. Translating it yields CASRAGVPYGYTF.

The rearrangement joins TRBV19 to TRBJ2-5, with 11 bases that match TRBD1. This CDR3 has 15 amino acids. J gave up 5 bases and V 4 bases, and 6 bases lay outside the gene matches. From germline, CDR1 is LNHDA and CDR2 SQIVND (reference sequence). The CDR3 sequence: CASSNRGQGGETQYF. The CDR3, as DNA: TGTGCCAGTAGTAACCGGGGACAGGGGGGTGAGACCCAGTACTTC.

This rearrangement joins TRBV5-4 to TRBJ1-1; D is ambiguous. The CDR3 extends over 14 amino acids. V lost 0 bases, J lost 1 base, and 7 bases lay in between. The germline CDR1 and CDR2 sequences are SGHNT and YYREEE (reference sequence). The DNA of the CDR3 is TGTGCCAGCAGCTTGGATGCGGCGAACACTGAAGCTTTCTTT. Its protein product is CASSLDAANTEAFF.

The gene calls are TRBV30 and TRBJ1-6; D perhaps matches TRBD1 (6 bases). The CDR3 has 13 amino acids. The germline V and J ends were trimmed by 8 bases and 5 bases, with 13 bases remaining between them. Looked up from germline, CDR1 is GTSNPN and CDR2 is SVGIG (reference sequence). This CDR3 reads CAAEQGDNSPLHF. The CDR3 DNA follows: TGTGCCGCTGAACAGGGAGATAATTCACCCCTCCACTTT. The whole variable domain, remainder taken from reference TRBV30 and TRBJ1-6, is SQTIHQWPATLVQPVGSPLSLECTVEGTSNPNLYWYRQAAGRGLQLLFYSVGIGQISSEVPQNLSASRPQDRQFILSSKKLLLSDSGFYLCAAEQGDNSPLHFGNGTRLTVT.